This is a list of T cell receptor beta chains from one sample in a study of identical twins. From the 5' RACE reads, TCRdb called clonotypes with MiXCR, one entry per CDR3 protein. The sample has 200,000 to 250,000 distinct CDR3 sequences, about 7.5% seen once. These data were also filed under a second study, of yellow fever vaccine responses in identical twins.

The specimen was memory (CD45RO+) T cells sorted from blood. The receptors originated from a woman between 18 and 29 years old in good health. Each CDR3 is given with its conserved first and last residue. The D gene is left open where the match is weak. Rows may omit the clone size; those that give it use once, few, many or a size class.

D: -; size: -; V: TRBV25-1; J: TRBJ2-2; CDR3: CASSGTPSPSGSGELFF; DNA: TGTGCCAGCAGTGGCACTCCCAGCCCCTCAGGATCCGGGGAGCTGTTTTTT
D: TRBD2; size: few; V: TRBV6-2/TRBV6-3; J: TRBJ2-7; CDR3: CASSLGTSGSFLYEQYF; DNA: TGTGCCAGCAGCCTCGGGACTAGCGGATCCTTTTTGTACGAGCAGTACTTC
D: -; size: -; V: TRBV5-4; J: TRBJ2-2; CDR3: CASSRRSGTGELFF; DNA: TGTGCCAGCAGCAGAAGGTCGGGCACCGGGGAGCTGTTTTTT
D: -; size: -; V: TRBV7-2; J: TRBJ1-4; CDR3: CASSAYSFGNEKLFF; DNA: TGTGCCAGCAGCGCATACAGCTTTGGTAATGAAAAACTGTTTTTT
D: TRBD1; size: few; V: TRBV6-2/TRBV6-3; J: TRBJ1-1; CDR3: CASSYSLGQLNTEAFF; DNA: TGTGCCAGCAGTTACTCTTTGGGACAGTTGAACACTGAAGCTTTCTTT
D: -; size: many; V: TRBV6-2/TRBV6-3; J: TRBJ2-4; CDR3: CASSPLLENIQYF; DNA: TGTGCCAGCAGTCCTCTCTTGGAAAACATTCAGTACTTC
D: -; size: many; V: TRBV4-2; J: TRBJ2-7; CDR3: CASSLLPPDSPPIYEQYF; DNA: TGTGCCAGCAGCCTTTTACCTCCTGACAGTCCACCGATCTACGAGCAGTACTTC
D: TRBD2; size: -; V: TRBV29-1; J: TRBJ2-7; CDR3: CSVEGGSSSHEQYF; DNA: TGCAGCGTTGAGGGGGGGTCATCGTCCCACGAGCAGTACTTC
D: TRBD2; size: -; V: TRBV20-1; J: TRBJ2-1; CDR3: CSASELAGGSYNEQFF; DNA: TGCAGTGCTAGTGAACTAGCGGGGGGAAGTTACAATGAGCAGTTCTTC
D: TRBD2; size: few; V: TRBV15; J: TRBJ2-2; CDR3: CATSRGLAGGDSNTGELFF; DNA: TGTGCCACCAGCAGAGGTCTAGCGGGGGGCGATTCGAACACCGGGGAGCTGTTTTTT
D: -; size: few; V: TRBV25-1; J: TRBJ2-4; CDR3: CASSDSGPGAKNIQYF; DNA: TGTGCCAGCAGTGACTCGGGACCGGGCGCCAAAAACATTCAGTACTTC
D: TRBD1; size: many; V: TRBV5-1; J: TRBJ1-1; CDR3: CASSLRTGGANTEAFF; DNA: TGCGCCAGCAGCTTGAGGACAGGGGGTGCGAACACTGAAGCTTTCTTT
D: TRBD1; size: many; V: TRBV11-2; J: TRBJ2-7; CDR3: CASSSDREYEQYF; DNA: TGTGCCAGCAGCTCGGACAGGGAGTACGAGCAGTACTTC
D: -; size: -; V: TRBV7-3; J: TRBJ1-5; CDR3: CASSLTPATSNQPQHF; DNA: TGTGCCAGCAGCTTAACGCCGGCGACTAGCAATCAGCCCCAGCATTTT
D: TRBD1; size: many; V: TRBV28; J: TRBJ2-2; CDR3: CASSLPGQGNTGELFF; DNA: TGTGCCAGCAGTTTACCCGGACAGGGCAACACCGGGGAGCTGTTTTTT
D: -; size: many; V: TRBV5-1; J: TRBJ2-2; CDR3: CASSLDRGRTGELFF; DNA: TGCGCCAGCAGCTTGGATCGGGGCAGGACCGGGGAGCTGTTTTTT